The 29 T cell receptor beta chains in this list originate from one sample, sequenced in a study of T cells in localized non-small cell lung cancer. Assay: immunoSEQ multiplex PCR; the TCRdb copy retains only in-frame clones and omits some. The table shows 2,000 to 2,500 clones, with roughly 19% occurring only once. Specimen: lung tumor tissue, collected before any cancer treatment. The receptor source for this set is a man aged 35-69 years with stage I squamous cell lung carcinoma.

By sample share, this clone is medium-sized. The chain has TRBV11-3 and TRBJ2-1; 9 nucleotides agree with TRBD2. V trimming: 4 bases; J trimming: 4 bases; junction bases outside the gene matches: 5. The CDR3 covers 15 residues. The germline V gene encodes CDR1 SGHNT and CDR2 YENEEA. The CDR3 nucleotides are TGTGCCAGCAGCTCTGGACTAGCGAGTTACAATGAGCAGTTCTTC. Translation gives CASSSGLASYNEQFF.

This clone was seen more than once but under ten times. V gene TRBV29-1 combines with J gene TRBJ1-2; 10 bases line up with TRBD1. Germline V lookup: CDR1 SQVTM, CDR2 ANQGSEA. With V trimmed by 4 bases and J by 7 bases, 3 bases remained unmatched. The CDR3 extends over 12 amino acids. In nucleotides, the CDR3 is TGCAGCGTTGGCAGGGACAGGGGTGGCTACACCTTC. Translated, it gives CSVGRDRGGYTF.

The CDR3 region has the DNA TGTGCCAGCAGTTACGCCCGTAGAGGGGAGCAGTACTTC. Translated: CASSYARRGEQYF. This chain uses TRBV6-8 with TRBJ2-7; possibly TRBD2 for D (5 bases). The CDR3 has 13 amino acids. CDR1 is MNHGY, CDR2 SAAAGT, per germline. Trimming stripped 2 bases from V and 7 bases from J, with 12 bases between.

A few counts support this clone. The chain is built from TRBV6-8 and TRBJ1-5; D unclear. Germline loops: CDR1 MNHGY, CDR2 SAAAGT. The CDR3 is made up of 12 amino acids. Trimming left V 4 bases short and J 5 bases short, with 6 bases between. The CDR3 DNA reads as TGTGCCAGCAGTTTTGCGGATCAGCCCCAGCATTTT. It yields the protein CASSFADQPQHF.

The chain links TRBV2 to TRBJ2-7, with D possibly matching TRBD1 (6 bases). Trimming removed 6 bases from V and 2 bases from J, with 11 bases in between. Germline V lookup: CDR1 SNHLY, CDR2 FYNNEI. This CDR3 comprises 13 residues. The CDR3 loop reads CASRAGQTYEQYF. DNA for the CDR3: TGTGCCAGCAGGGCTGGACAGACCTACGAGCAGTACTTC.

The J gene is TRBJ1-4, the V gene TRBV18; tentatively, D is TRBD1 (5 bases). Germline values: CDR1 KGHSH, CDR2 LQKENI. V gave up 4 bases and J gave up 10 bases, with 19 bases separating them. The CDR3 totals 15 residues. The CDR3 DNA reads as TGTGCCAGCTCACGCCCCGACAGTGGCCAAGGAAAACTGTTTTTT. It is translated as CASSRPDSGQGKLFF.

The V gene is TRBV30, the J gene TRBJ1-3; D is undetermined. Germline CDR1 is GTSNPN and CDR2 is SVGIG (reference sequence). CDR3 size: 12 residues. V shed 8 bases and J shed 1 base, with 9 bases lying between them. CDR3 DNA sequence: TGTGCCGAACTCTCTTCTGGAAACACCATATATTTT. Its translation: CAELSSGNTIYF.

This clone was counted a few times. The chain has TRBV11-3 and TRBJ2-2, with 7 bases aligning to TRBD2. The ends lost 6 bases at V and 0 bases at J; junction bases unmatched: 7. Germline CDR1 SGHNT, CDR2 YENEEA. The CDR3 consists of 16 residues. DNA for the CDR3: TGTGCCAGCAGACCTCTAGCGGAGGCGAACACCGGGGAGCTGTTTTTT. This translates into CASRPLAEANTGELFF.

Within the sample, this clone is large. The chain has TRBV6-8 and TRBJ2-7, with D uncertain. Trimming left V 6 bases short and J 2 bases short, with 11 bases between. The CDR3 has 13 residues. Germline V gene lookup returns CDR1 MNHGY and CDR2 SAAAGT. The DNA for the CDR3 is TGTGCCAGCAGGGATATGCTCACCTACGAGCAGTACTTC. It codes for CASRDMLTYEQYF.

This clone has a handful of counts. The rearrangement joins TRBV11-3 to TRBJ2-2, with D tentatively TRBD2 (5 bases). The V gene lost 3 bases and the J gene lost 2 bases, with 7 bases spanning the gap. The CDR3 runs 14 residues. Germline lookup yields CDR1 SGHNT and CDR2 YENEEA. CDR3 sequence: CASSLTGNTGELFF. The CDR3 DNA follows: TGTGCCAGCAGCTTGACGGGAAACACCGGGGAGCTGTTTTTT.

This clone is termed medium-sized. The chain employs TRBV6-8 and TRBJ2-5; D gene unclear. Deletions cut 7 bases from V and 1 base from J, with 7 bases between. This CDR3 region has 12 residues. Germline assignment: CDR1 MNHGY and CDR2 SAAAGT. The CDR3 region is CASNHVQETQYF. Here the CDR3 DNA reads TGTGCCAGCAATCACGTCCAAGAGACCCAGTACTTC.

This clone occurred a few times. The V call is TRBV6-8, the J call TRBJ1-4; TRBD1 aligns across 11 bases. CDR1 MNHGY and CDR2 SAAAGT come from the germline V gene. The length of the CDR3 is 17 residues. V lost 2 bases to trimming and J lost 7 bases; unmatched junction nucleotides: 9. DNA for the CDR3: TGTGCCAGCAGTTACGTCCGCCGGACAGGGGGCACTGAAAAACTGTTTTTT. Its protein is CASSYVRRTGGTEKLFF.

Judged by abundance, this clone is medium-sized. This rearrangement joins TRBV11-3 to TRBJ2-7; D unclear. V lost 3 bases to trimming and J lost 1 base, with 13 bases between them. CDR3 size: 15 residues. CDR1 and CDR2 from the germline V gene are SGHNT and YENEEA. CDR3 sequence: CASSLSGVTSYEQYF. In nucleotides, the CDR3 is TGTGCCAGCAGCTTGAGTGGGGTAACATCCTACGAGCAGTACTTC.

This clone was counted only a few times. The chain employs TRBV9 and TRBJ2-1; tentatively, D is TRBD1 or TRBD2 (6 bases each). The CDR3 runs to 14 residues. CDR1 and CDR2 from the germline V gene are SGDLS and YYNGEE. Trimming took off 0 bases at V and 7 bases at J, with 11 bases between the two ends. The CDR3, as DNA: TGTGCCAGCAGCGTAGACAGGGCGGGGAATGAGCAGTTCTTC. Its translation is CASSVDRAGNEQFF.

This clone occurred a few times. The chain uses TRBV14 and TRBJ2-1; D remains ambiguous. Germline values: CDR1 SGHDN, CDR2 FVKESK. The V end was cut by 6 bases, the J end by 0 bases, with 9 bases between. This CDR3 comprises 14 residues. The CDR3 DNA follows: TGTGCCAGCAGGCTGGATGGCTCCTACAATGAGCAGTTCTTC. It yields the protein CASRLDGSYNEQFF.

In its sample, this clone is medium-sized (0.01 to 0.1%). V usage is TRBV6-8 and J usage is TRBJ2-7; 11 bases are a match to TRBD2. Germline loops: CDR1 MNHGY, CDR2 SAAAGT. CDR3 length: 16 residues. V was clipped by 6 bases and J by 3 bases; unmatched bases: 10. CDR3 sequence: CASRGTSGPIDYEQYF. As DNA, the CDR3 is TGTGCCAGCAGGGGGACTAGCGGTCCCATCGACTACGAGCAGTACTTC.

The chain is built from TRBV18 and TRBJ2-1; 13 bases line up with TRBD2. V shed 6 bases, J shed 9 bases, and the junction held 8 bases outside the gene matches. Per germline, CDR1 KGHSH and CDR2 LQKENI. CDR3 size: 15 residues. The CDR3 spells CASSYGTSGTSEQFF. CDR3 bases: TGTGCCAGCTCGTACGGGACTAGCGGGACAAGTGAGCAGTTCTTC. Looking up the rest from reference TRBV18 and TRBJ2-1 gives the full variable domain: NAGVMQNPRHLVRRRGQEARLRCSPMKGHSHVYWYRQLPEEGLKFMVYLQKENIIDESGMPKERFSAEFPKEGPSILRIQQVVRGDSAAYFCASSYGTSGTSEQFFGPGTRLTVL.

This clone is termed medium-sized. V gene TRBV6-8 combines with J gene TRBJ2-3, with D unresolved. This CDR3 contains 14 residues. From germline, CDR1 is MNHGY and CDR2 SAAAGT. The DNA for the CDR3 is TGTGCAGTCGCAGTGGGGAAGAGGACAGATACGCAGTATTTT. It encodes CAVAVGKRTDTQYF.

This chain joins TRBV6-8 and TRBJ2-7, with a tentative D call TRBD2 (5 bases). The V end was cut by 5 bases, the J end by 2 bases, with 16 bases between. Per the germline V gene, CDR1 is MNHGY and CDR2 is SAAAGT. The CDR3 has 15 residues. In DNA, the CDR3 is TGTGCCAGCAGTAGCGACGGGGTCTCCGCCTACGAGCAGTACTTC. It codes for CASSSDGVSAYEQYF.

This clone was detected a few times. The chain joins TRBV28 to TRBJ2-1, with TRBD2 matching 10 bases. Germline V gives CDR1 MDHEN, CDR2 SYDVKM. The CDR3 length is 16 residues. With V trimmed by 3 bases and J by 0 bases, 2 bases remained unmatched. The CDR3 reads CASSLLAGGSYNEQFF. As DNA, the CDR3 is TGTGCCAGCAGTTTGTTAGCGGGAGGCTCCTACAATGAGCAGTTCTTC. Drawing the rest from reference TRBV28 and TRBJ2-1, the complete variable domain is DVKVTQSSRYLVKRTGEKVFLECVQDMDHENMFWYRQDPGLGLRLIYFSYDVKMKEKGDIPEGYSVSREKKERFSLILESASTNQTSMYLCASSLLAGGSYNEQFFGPGTRLTVL.

V is TRBV19 and J is TRBJ2-3, with 8 bases aligning to TRBD2. V lost 5 bases to trimming and J lost 3 bases; unmatched junction nucleotides: 4. The CDR3 totals 14 residues. Germline V gene sequence: CDR1 LNHDA, CDR2 SQIVND (reference sequence). The CDR3 loop is CASSPGLETDTQYF. The DNA of the CDR3 is TGTGCCAGTAGTCCGGGACTAGAAACAGATACGCAGTATTTT.

This clone turned up a few times. The chain employs TRBV11-3 and TRBJ2-7; unclear D gene. The germline gives CDR1 SGHNT, CDR2 YENEEA. The ends were cut back, 2 bases at V and 3 bases at J, with 14 bases in the middle. The CDR3 covers 15 residues. The CDR3 sequence is CASSLNRRADYEQYF. The CDR3 bases are TGTGCCAGCAGCTTAAATCGTAGGGCGGACTACGAGCAGTACTTC. Full variable domain (remainder filled in from reference TRBV11-3 and TRBJ2-7): EAGVVQSPRYKIIEKKQPVAFWCNPISGHNTLYWYLQNLGQGPELLIRYENEEAVDDSQLPKDRFSAERLKGVDSTLKIQPAELGDSAVYLCASSLNRRADYEQYFGPGTRLTVT.

The chain carries TRBV11-3 and TRBJ1-5; TRBD1 matches 7 bases. This CDR3 has 14 amino acids. The germline gives CDR1 SGHNT, CDR2 YENEEA. V lost 3 bases, J lost 6 bases, and 5 bases stayed unmatched. The CDR3 sequence is CASSFDREVQPQHF. CDR3 nucleotide sequence: TGTGCCAGCAGCTTTGACAGGGAGGTTCAGCCCCAGCATTTT.

V is TRBV28 and J is TRBJ2-7; a weak D match, TRBD1 (5 bases). The CDR3 runs to 12 residues. The germline V gene has CDR1 MDHEN and CDR2 SYDVKM. V lost 6 bases, J lost 5 bases, and 11 bases lay in between. As DNA, the CDR3 is TGTGCCAGCAGCAGGCGACAGAACGAGCAGTACTTC. This translates into CASSRRQNEQYF.

This clone was detected a few times. The V and J genes are TRBV19 and TRBJ1-1; 8 bases are shared with TRBD1. Per the germline V gene, CDR1 is LNHDA and CDR2 is SQIVND (reference sequence). Germline trimming cut 5 bases from V and 5 bases from J; bases unmatched to any gene: 7. CDR3 length equals 14 residues. Written as DNA, the CDR3 is TGTGCCAGTAGTCTCGGACAGGGATGGACTGAAGCTTTCTTT. It translates to CASSLGQGWTEAFF.

This clone is medium-sized within its sample. V gene TRBV6-8 combines with J gene TRBJ2-1, with 9 bases matching TRBD1. J lost 6 bases, V lost 5 bases, and 8 bases had no gene match. The germline gives CDR1 MNHGY, CDR2 SAAAGT. The CDR3 extends over 15 amino acids. The CDR3 region is CASSGRDRVGNEQFF. The CDR3 DNA is TGTGCCAGCAGTGGCCGGGACAGGGTGGGCAATGAGCAGTTCTTC.

V is TRBV19 and J is TRBJ2-7; D is unresolved. Looked up from germline, CDR1 is LNHDA and CDR2 is SQIVND (reference sequence). With 5 bases removed from V and 5 bases from J, the gap between germline ends came to 16 bases. The CDR3 is 14 residues long. CDR3 sequence: CASSSWGDDHEQYF. CDR3 nucleotide sequence: TGTGCCAGTAGTTCCTGGGGTGATGACCACGAGCAGTACTTC.

This clone was observed a few times. The chain links TRBV28 to TRBJ2-1, with 7 nucleotides matching TRBD2. The CDR3 runs to 15 residues. Germline V gene data show CDR1 as MDHEN and CDR2 as SYDVKM. After removal of 2 bases from V and 6 bases from J, the junction contained 7 bases not matched to a gene. CDR3 sequence: CASSLRGDYSNEQFF. In DNA, the CDR3 is TGTGCCAGCAGTTTAAGAGGGGACTATTCCAATGAGCAGTTCTTC. The full variable domain, with the rest looked up from reference TRBV28 and TRBJ2-1, is DVKVTQSSRYLVKRTGEKVFLECVQDMDHENMFWYRQDPGLGLRLIYFSYDVKMKEKGDIPEGYSVSREKKERFSLILESASTNQTSMYLCASSLRGDYSNEQFFGPGTRLTVL.

V usage is TRBV19 and J usage is TRBJ2-5; 9 bases fit TRBD2. The V gene end was trimmed by 6 bases and the J gene end by 5 bases; junction bases not matched to a gene: 10. This CDR3 is 15 amino acids long. CDR1 is LNHDA and CDR2 is SQIVND in the germline V gene (reference sequence). Written as DNA, the CDR3 is TGTGCCAGTAGCTTGCGCGGGAGGGCCGGGGAGACCCAGTACTTC. Its translation: CASSLRGRAGETQYF.